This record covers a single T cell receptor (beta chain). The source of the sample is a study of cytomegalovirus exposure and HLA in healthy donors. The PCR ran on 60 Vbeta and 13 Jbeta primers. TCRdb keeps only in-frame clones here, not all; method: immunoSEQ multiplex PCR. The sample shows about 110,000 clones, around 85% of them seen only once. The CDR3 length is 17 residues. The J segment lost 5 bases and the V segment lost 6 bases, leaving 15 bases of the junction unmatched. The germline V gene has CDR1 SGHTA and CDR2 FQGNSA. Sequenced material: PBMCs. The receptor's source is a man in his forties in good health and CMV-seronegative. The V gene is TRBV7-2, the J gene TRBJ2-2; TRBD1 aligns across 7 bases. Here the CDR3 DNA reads TGTGCCAGCAGTCCTGACAGGGTACGTCCAACTACCGGGGAGCTGTTTTTT. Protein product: CASSPDRVRPTTGELFF.